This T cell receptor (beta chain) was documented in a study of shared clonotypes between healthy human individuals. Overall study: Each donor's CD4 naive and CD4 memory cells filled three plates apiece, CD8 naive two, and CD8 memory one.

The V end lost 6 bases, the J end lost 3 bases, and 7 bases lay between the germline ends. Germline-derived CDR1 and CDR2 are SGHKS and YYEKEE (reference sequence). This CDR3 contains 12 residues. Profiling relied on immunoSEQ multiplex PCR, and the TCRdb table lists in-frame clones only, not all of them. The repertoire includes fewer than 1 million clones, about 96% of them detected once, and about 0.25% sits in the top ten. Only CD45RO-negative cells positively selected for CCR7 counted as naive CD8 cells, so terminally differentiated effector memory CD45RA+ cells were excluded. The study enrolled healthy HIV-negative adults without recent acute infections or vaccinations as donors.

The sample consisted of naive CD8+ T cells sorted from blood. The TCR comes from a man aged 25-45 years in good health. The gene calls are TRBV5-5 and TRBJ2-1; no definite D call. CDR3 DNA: TGTGCCAGCACCGAAGGCTACAATGAGCAGTTCTTC. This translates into CASTEGYNEQFF. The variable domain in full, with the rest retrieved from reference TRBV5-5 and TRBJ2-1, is DAGVTQSPTHLIKTRGQQVTLRCSPISGHKSVSWYQQVLGQGPQFIFQYYEKEERGRGNFPDRFSARQFPNYSSELNVNALLLGDSALYLCASTEGYNEQFFGPGTRLTVL.